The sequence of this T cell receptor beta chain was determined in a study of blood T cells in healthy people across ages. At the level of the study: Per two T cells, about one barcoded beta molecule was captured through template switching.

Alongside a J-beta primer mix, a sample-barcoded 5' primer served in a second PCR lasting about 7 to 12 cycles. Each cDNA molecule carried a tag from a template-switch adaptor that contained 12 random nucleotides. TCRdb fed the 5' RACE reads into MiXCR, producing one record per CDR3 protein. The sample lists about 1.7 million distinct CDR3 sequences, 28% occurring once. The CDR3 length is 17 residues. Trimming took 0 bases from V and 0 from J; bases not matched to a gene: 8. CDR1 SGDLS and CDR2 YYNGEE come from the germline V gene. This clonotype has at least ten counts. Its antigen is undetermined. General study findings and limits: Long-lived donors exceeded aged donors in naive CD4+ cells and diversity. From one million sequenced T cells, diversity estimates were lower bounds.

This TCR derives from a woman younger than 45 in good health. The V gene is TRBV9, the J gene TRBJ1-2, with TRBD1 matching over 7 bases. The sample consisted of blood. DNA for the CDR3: TGTGCCAGCAGCGTAGATCCAAACAGGGGAACTAACTATGGCTACACCTTC. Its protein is CASSVDPNRGTNYGYTF.